This passage covers 18 T cell receptor beta chains from one sample sequenced in a study of beta chain features in type 1 diabetes (dated by TCRdb to the late 2010s). The library was made by the immunoSEQ multiplex PCR assay. The entire isolated RNA was reverse transcribed using the High Capacity cDNA Reverse Transcription Kit, and thus expressed TCRB transcripts were sequenced. The source is immuneACCESS, and TCRdb retained only in-frame sequences with V and J called. Part of the clones is not carried over; for the studies checked, unresolved V genes explain less than half of this, and the remainder is unexplained. The table for this sample lists around 450,000 clones; 10% to 12% of them were counted only once. 0.046% of the sample is held by the ten biggest clonotypes. Material for sequencing was naive CD4+ T cells from blood. The cell subset or site label, read with the paper, signifies: true naive CD4+ T cells. These receptors came from a woman aged 18-35 years in good health.

This CDR3 reads CASSLARDRGATNEKLFF. In DNA form, the CDR3 reads TGTGCCAGCAGCTTGGCCCGGGACAGGGGGGCAACTAATGAAAAACTGTTTTTT. The chain combines TRBV5-6 with TRBJ1-4, with TRBD1 matching over 11 bases. Germline V gene lookup returns CDR1 SGHDT and CDR2 YYEEEE. This CDR3 is built from 18 residues. J gave up 0 bases and V 0 bases, and 4 bases lay outside the gene matches.

V and J are TRBV5-1 and TRBJ2-1; 8 bases align to TRBD2. The CDR3 contains 16 residues. Germline lookup yields CDR1 SGHRS and CDR2 YFSETQ. Trimming at V came to 2 bases and at J to 0 bases, leaving 4 bases not matched to a gene. The CDR3 loop reads CASSFLTSGSYNEQFF. For the CDR3, the DNA is TGCGCCAGCAGCTTCCTCACTAGCGGCTCCTACAATGAGCAGTTCTTC.

The chain uses TRBV5-1 and TRBJ2-5, with TRBD1 as a possible D gene (6 bases). Germline-derived CDR1 and CDR2 are SGHRS and YFSETQ. V lost 4 bases and J 4 bases, leaving 17 bases between the germline ends. This CDR3 has 15 residues. The CDR3 coding sequence is TGCGCCAGCAGCCCCAGGACAGACTGGGGAGAGACCCAGTACTTC. Protein product: CASSPRTDWGETQYF.

This clone was seen only a few times. The chain joins TRBV29-1 to TRBJ1-1; D is unresolved. This CDR3 is 15 amino acids long. Trimming removed 1 base at V and 3 bases at J, with 15 bases between. Germline V CDR1 and CDR2: SQVTM, ANQGSEA. The CDR3 region has the DNA TGCAGCGTTGAAGTCGGTGGCAGTCGTGACACTGAAGCTTTCTTT. This sequence encodes CSVEVGGSRDTEAFF.

In this sample, this clone turned up a few times. The chain uses TRBV4-3 and TRBJ2-7; 10 bases agree with TRBD1. The germline V gene encodes CDR1 LGHNA and CDR2 YSLEER. Trimming at V came to 2 bases and at J to 4 bases, leaving 5 bases not matched to a gene. The length of the CDR3 is 15 residues. The CDR3 DNA follows: TGCGCCAGCAGCCAACAGACAGGGGGCGCGTACGAGCAGTACTTC. Amino acids: CASSQQTGGAYEQYF.

The chain links TRBV5-4 to TRBJ2-5; perhaps TRBD2 as D (5 bases). The CDR3 spans 15 residues. With 4 bases removed from V and 3 bases from J, the gap between germline ends came to 16 bases. Germline V gene sequence: CDR1 SGHNT, CDR2 YYREEE (reference sequence). The CDR3 DNA is TGTGCCAGCAGCCTGGGAACGGACTCTGAAGAGACCCAGTACTTC. This encodes CASSLGTDSEETQYF.

This clone has a handful of counts. The chain combines TRBV28 with TRBJ2-1; TRBD1 is a possible D gene (5 bases). The V end lost 3 bases, the J end lost 0 bases, and 18 bases lay between the germline ends. Germline-derived CDR1 and CDR2 are MDHEN and SYDVKM. This CDR3 contains 18 residues. CDR3 DNA: TGTGCCAGCAGTTTTCCTCCAGGGTCCATACTCTCCTACAATGAGCAGTTCTTC. It translates to CASSFPPGSILSYNEQFF.

This chain connects TRBV28 to TRBJ1-3, with D perhaps matching TRBD1 (6 bases). The CDR3 runs 12 residues. Germline V gene lookup returns CDR1 MDHEN and CDR2 SYDVKM. CDR3 loop: CVTGFSGNTIYF. As DNA, the CDR3 is TGTGTCACAGGGTTCTCTGGAAACACCATATATTTT.

This clone came up a few times. This chain links TRBV7-9 with TRBJ2-2, with D maybe TRBD2 (5 bases). There are 15 residues in the CDR3. Deletions cut 5 bases from V and 1 base from J, with 11 bases between. CDR1 and CDR2 (germline): SEHNR, FQNEAQ (reference sequence). The CDR3 sequence is CASSASGGNTGELFF. DNA for the CDR3: TGTGCCAGCAGCGCCAGCGGAGGGAACACCGGGGAGCTGTTTTTT.

This clone was seen a handful of times. The chain joins TRBV25-1 to TRBJ2-7; weak D call: TRBD2 (5 bases). This CDR3 contains 13 residues. CDR1 and CDR2 from the germline V gene are MGHDK and SYGVNS. V lost 6 bases, J lost 4 bases, and 13 bases lay in between. CDR3 DNA sequence: TGTGCCAGCAGAGCCACCGGGAATTACGAGCAGTACTTC. It codes for CASRATGNYEQYF.

This clone came up a few times. The rearrangement uses TRBV5-1 and TRBJ1-2; possible D gene TRBD1, 6 bases. The CDR3 length is 14 residues. Trimming stripped 6 bases from V and 2 bases from J, with 14 bases between. Per germline, CDR1 SGHRS and CDR2 YFSETQ. In DNA, the CDR3 is TGCGCCAGCAAAATTGGTACAGGGAACTATGGCTACACCTTC. This translates into CASKIGTGNYGYTF.

This clone was seen a few times. V and J are TRBV29-1 and TRBJ2-1; TRBD2 might be the D (6 bases). Trimming left V 4 bases short and J 4 bases short, with 11 bases between. The CDR3 is 13 residues long. Germline V gene lookup returns CDR1 SQVTM and CDR2 ANQGSEA. CDR3 coding DNA: TGCAGCGTTGGGGGGGTAGGTTACAATGAGCAGTTCTTC. Residues: CSVGGVGYNEQFF.

This clone came up a few times. The V and J genes are TRBV6-6 and TRBJ2-3; TRBD1 aligns across 7 bases. Per the germline V gene, CDR1 is MNHNY and CDR2 is SVGAGI (reference sequence). The CDR3 extends over 15 amino acids. The trim removed 6 bases at V and 1 base at J, leaving 7 bases unmatched. The CDR3 protein is CASSAPGQRTDTQYF. The DNA of the CDR3 is TGTGCCAGCAGCGCCCCGGGACAGCGCACAGATACGCAGTATTTT.

This clone has only a few counts. CDR3 in DNA: TGTGCCAGCAGCTTATTGGGACAGGGATCGTACGAGCAGTACTTC. As protein: CASSLLGQGSYEQYF. This sequence joins TRBV7-9 and TRBJ2-7; 9 positions agree with TRBD1. Germline V CDR1 and CDR2: SEHNR, FQNEAQ (reference sequence). The trim removed 2 bases at V and 4 bases at J, leaving 6 bases unmatched. The CDR3 is 15 amino acids.

This clone was seen only a few times. The V call is TRBV5-4, the J call TRBJ2-1, with 7 nucleotides matching TRBD1. The trim removed 0 bases at V and 3 bases at J, leaving 3 bases unmatched. Germline CDR1 reads SGHNT; CDR2 reads YYREEE (reference sequence). This CDR3 has 15 amino acids. The DNA of the CDR3 is TGTGCCAGCAGCTTGGGGACAGGTCTCTACAATGAGCAGTTCTTC. Protein: CASSLGTGLYNEQFF. Full variable domain (rest looked up from reference TRBV5-4 and TRBJ2-1): ETGVTQSPTHLIKTRGQQVTLRCSSQSGHNTVSWYQQALGQGPQFIFQYYREEENGRGNFPPRFSGLQFPNYSSELNVNALELDDSALYLCASSLGTGLYNEQFFGPGTRLTVL.

This clone has a handful of counts. This sequence joins TRBV9 and TRBJ1-1; 7 positions agree with TRBD1. This CDR3 comprises 15 residues. Germline V CDR1 and CDR2: SGDLS, YYNGEE. Germline trimming cut 3 bases from V and 3 bases from J; bases unmatched to any gene: 8. The CDR3 region has the DNA TGTGCCAGCAGCGGAACCGGGACAGAGTACACTGAAGCTTTCTTT. Its protein is CASSGTGTEYTEAFF. Variable domain in full (rest from reference TRBV9 and TRBJ1-1): DSGVTQTPKHLITATGQRVTLRCSPRSGDLSVYWYQQSLDQGLQFLIQYYNGEERAKGNILERFSAQQFPDLHSELNLSSLELGDSALYFCASSGTGTEYTEAFFGQGTRLTVV.

This clone was counted between two and nine times. CDR3 DNA: TGTGCCAGCAGTAGTTACTTGGGGTTCAATGAGCAGTTCTTC. This translates into CASSSYLGFNEQFF. This sequence joins TRBV28 and TRBJ2-1; D is ambiguous. The V end was cut by 5 bases, the J end by 6 bases, with 14 bases between. CDR1 and CDR2 from the germline V gene are MDHEN and SYDVKM. This CDR3 has 14 amino acids. Full variable domain (outside the CDR3, taken from reference TRBV28 and TRBJ2-1): DVKVTQSSRYLVKRTGEKVFLECVQDMDHENMFWYRQDPGLGLRLIYFSYDVKMKEKGDIPEGYSVSREKKERFSLILESASTNQTSMYLCASSSYLGFNEQFFGPGTRLTVL.

Written as DNA, the CDR3 is TGTGCCAGCGGACGGGGGGCTCTTAACACCGGGGAGCTGTTTTTT. Translating it yields CASGRGALNTGELFF. The J gene is TRBJ2-2, the V gene TRBV2, with a possible D match to TRBD2 (7 bases). The CDR3 consists of 15 residues. Trimming removed 8 bases at V and 2 bases at J, with 15 bases between. The germline V gene encodes CDR1 SNHLY and CDR2 FYNNEI.